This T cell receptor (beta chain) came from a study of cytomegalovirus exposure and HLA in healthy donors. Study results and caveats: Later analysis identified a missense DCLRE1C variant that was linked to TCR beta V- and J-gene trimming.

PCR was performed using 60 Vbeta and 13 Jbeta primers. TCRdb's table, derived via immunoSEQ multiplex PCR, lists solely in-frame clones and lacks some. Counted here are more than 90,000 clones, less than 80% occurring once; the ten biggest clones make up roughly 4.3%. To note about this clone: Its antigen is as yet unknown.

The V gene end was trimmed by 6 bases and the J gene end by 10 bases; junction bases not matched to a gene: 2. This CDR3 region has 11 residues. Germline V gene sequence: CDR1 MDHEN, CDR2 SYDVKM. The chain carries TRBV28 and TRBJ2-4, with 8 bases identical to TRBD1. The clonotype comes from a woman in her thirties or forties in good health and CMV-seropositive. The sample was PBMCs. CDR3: CASRRTGIQYF. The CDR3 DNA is TGTGCCAGCAGGAGGACAGGGATTCAGTACTTC.